The 19 T cell receptor beta chains below all came from one sample that was sequenced in a study of PD-L1 blockade in urothelial cancer. Generated by immunoSEQ multiplex PCR, the TCRdb table keeps only in-frame clones and is missing some. The data contain tens of thousands of clones, roughly 86% of them singletons. Sequenced material: PBMCs, taken around atezolizumab (anti-PD-L1) treatment. These receptors were collected from a man in his 70s with urothelial cancer.

This chain uses TRBV7-3 with TRBJ2-3; 9 nucleotides match TRBD2. Germline values: CDR1 SGHTA, CDR2 FQGTGA. The CDR3 sequence is 17 residues long. Trimming took 2 bases from V and 6 from J; bases not matched to a gene: 12. The CDR3 nucleotides are TGTGCCAGCAGCTTAGCAGGCGGGGGGGCGATTTTGGATACGCAGTATTTT. This gives the protein CASSLAGGGAILDTQYF.

The chain carries TRBV2 and TRBJ1-2; 7 nucleotides align to TRBD1. The CDR3 sequence is 16 residues long. Germline V gene lookup returns CDR1 SNHLY and CDR2 FYNNEI. Unmatched junction bases numbered 12, after V lost 4 bases and J lost 4 bases. Written as DNA, the CDR3 is TGTGCCAGCAGTGCCCTAGGACAGGCTTCCCCCTATGGCTACACCTTC. Amino acid sequence: CASSALGQASPYGYTF.

This chain connects TRBV7-9 to TRBJ1-1, with D perhaps TRBD1 (6 bases). Germline-derived CDR1 and CDR2 are SEHNR and FQNEAQ (reference sequence). This CDR3 region has 14 residues. Trimming shortened V by 5 bases and J by 8 bases, and 18 bases separated the two germline ends. CDR3 protein: CASSPVQGTGEAFF. The CDR3 nucleotides read TGTGCCAGCAGCCCAGTACAGGGAACGGGAGAAGCTTTCTTT. Combining the CDR3 with reference TRBV7-9 and TRBJ1-1 gives the whole variable domain DTGVSQNPRHKITKRGQNVTFRCDPISEHNRLYWYRQTLGQGPEFLTYFQNEAQLEKSRLLSDRFSAERPKGSFSTLEIQRTEQGDSAMYLCASSPVQGTGEAFFGQGTRLTVV.

This sequence joins TRBV4-3 and TRBJ1-1, with D possibly matching TRBD1 (6 bases). Germline CDR1 LGHNA, CDR2 YSLEER. Trimming removed 4 bases at V and 3 bases at J, with 9 bases between. The CDR3 spans 13 residues. The CDR3 here is CASSRRQDTEAFF. The CDR3 DNA reads TGCGCCAGCAGCCGACGACAGGACACTGAAGCTTTCTTT.

This clone came up once. V gene TRBV30 combines with J gene TRBJ2-7; 9 bases agree with TRBD2. CDR1 is GTSNPN, CDR2 SVGIG, per germline (reference sequence). This CDR3 comprises 15 residues. V shed 3 bases, J shed 0 bases, and the junction held 6 bases outside the gene matches. The CDR3 sequence is CAWRASGASSYEQYF. CDR3 in DNA: TGTGCCTGGAGGGCTAGCGGGGCATCCTCCTACGAGCAGTACTTC.

This rearrangement joins TRBV5-1 to TRBJ2-2, with a weak D call TRBD2 (6 bases). Germline assignment: CDR1 SGHRS and CDR2 YFSETQ. Trimming left V 1 base short and J 6 bases short, with 22 bases between. The CDR3 loop spans 18 amino acids. CDR3 nucleotides: TGCGCCAGCAGCTTGAGGGTACTTGGAGGGGACCCTCCCGGGGAGCTGTTTTTT. This codes for CASSLRVLGGDPPGELFF.

The chain joins TRBV7-6 to TRBJ2-7; D unclear. The CDR3 extends over 14 amino acids. Germline V gene data show CDR1 as SGHVS and CDR2 as FNYEAQ. Between the trimmed V and J ends, which lost 1 base and 2 bases, there was a span of 9 bases. The CDR3 is CASSLDRKPYEQYF. CDR3 nucleotide sequence: TGTGCCAGCAGCTTAGACAGAAAACCCTACGAGCAGTACTTC. Supplemented by reference TRBV7-6 and TRBJ2-7, the full variable domain reads GAGVSQSPRYKVTKRGQDVALRCDPISGHVSLYWYRQALGQGPEFLTYFNYEAQQDKSGLPNDRFSAERPEGSISTLTIQRTEQRDSAMYRCASSLDRKPYEQYFGPGTRLTVT.

This chain joins TRBV7-2 and TRBJ1-5; no firm D call. This CDR3 is 15 amino acids long. The V end lost 5 bases, the J end lost 4 bases, and 15 bases lay between the germline ends. Germline V CDR1 and CDR2: SGHTA, FQGNSA. The CDR3 DNA sequence: TGTGCCAGCAGCCGGCCCACAGCCATAAATCAGCCCCAGCATTTT. Its protein product is CASSRPTAINQPQHF.

The CDR3 sequence: CASRPRNTGELFF. In DNA, the CDR3 is TGCGCCAGCAGGCCCAGGAACACCGGGGAGCTGTTTTTT. The chain carries TRBV5-1 and TRBJ2-2; D is ambiguous. Deletions cut 5 bases from V and 1 base from J, with 6 bases between. The CDR3 spans 13 residues. The germline CDR1 and CDR2 sequences are SGHRS and YFSETQ.

CDR3 amino acids: CASSQTSGSNEQYF. The CDR3 bases are TGTGCCAGCAGCCAAACTAGCGGGAGTAACGAGCAGTACTTC. The gene calls are TRBV2 and TRBJ2-7; 11 nucleotides align to TRBD2. Trimming took 6 bases from V and 5 from J; bases not matched to a gene: 6. The CDR3 is 14 amino acids. The germline CDR1 and CDR2 sequences are SNHLY and FYNNEI.

The chain is built from TRBV6-1 and TRBJ1-4; D unclear. V was shortened by 7 bases and J by 4 bases, with 13 bases between the two germline ends. This CDR3 is 14 amino acids long. In germline, CDR1 is MNHNS, CDR2 SASEGT. This chain's CDR3 is CASTIPRDNEKLFF. The CDR3 nucleotides are TGTGCCAGCACCATACCGCGGGATAATGAAAAACTGTTTTTT.

This clone showed up just once. The V gene is TRBV5-5, the J gene TRBJ2-1, with 7 bases that match TRBD2. The trim removed 1 base at V and 3 bases at J, leaving 13 bases unmatched. Germline V CDR1 and CDR2: SGHKS, YYEKEE (reference sequence). The length of the CDR3 is 18 residues. CDR3 residues: CASSLSLGVAGNYNEQFF. The CDR3, as DNA: TGTGCCAGCAGCTTGAGTTTAGGGGTAGCGGGCAACTACAATGAGCAGTTCTTC.

V and J are TRBV7-9 and TRBJ1-1; TRBD1 aligns across 9 bases. After removal of 5 bases from V and 0 bases from J, the junction contained 10 bases not matched to a gene. The CDR3 extends over 17 amino acids. In germline, CDR1 is SEHNR, CDR2 FQNEAQ (reference sequence). The CDR3 DNA sequence: TGTGCCAGCAGCCCCGGACAGGGGATTGTTATGAACACTGAAGCTTTCTTT. Protein product: CASSPGQGIVMNTEAFF.

The chain combines TRBV28 with TRBJ1-1; D is uncertain. The CDR3 length is 11 residues. Germline CDR1 reads MDHEN; CDR2 reads SYDVKM. The V end was cut by 6 bases, the J end by 11 bases, with 13 bases between. CDR3 protein: CASSSVTGAFF. The CDR3 DNA reads TGTGCCAGCAGCTCCGTTACCGGGGCTTTCTTT.

The chain is built from TRBV19 and TRBJ2-3; D perhaps matches TRBD2 (5 bases). The CDR3 sequence is 13 residues long. Trimming cost V 2 bases and J 6 bases, with 9 bases left between them. Germline V gene sequence: CDR1 LNHDA, CDR2 SQIVND (reference sequence). The CDR3 loop is CASSISGSDTQYF. The CDR3 bases are TGTGCCAGTAGTATATCGGGGTCTGATACGCAGTATTTT.

The V gene is TRBV4-3, the J gene TRBJ2-4; 9 nucleotides agree with TRBD1. This CDR3 has 17 residues. Per the germline V gene, CDR1 is LGHNA and CDR2 is YSLEER. V trimming: 2 bases; J trimming: 8 bases; junction bases outside the gene matches: 13. The DNA for the CDR3 is TGCGCCAGCAGCCAAAACAGTCCGGGACAGGGCTCGGACATTCAGTACTTC. It encodes CASSQNSPGQGSDIQYF.

J is TRBJ2-1 and V is TRBV5-1; 7 positions match TRBD2. CDR3 length equals 12 residues. J gave up 9 bases and V 2 bases, and 2 bases lay outside the gene matches. Germline V gene data show CDR1 as SGHRS and CDR2 as YFSETQ. CDR3 region: CASSFGEGEQFF. The CDR3 bases are TGCGCCAGCAGCTTTGGGGAGGGTGAGCAGTTCTTC. The variable domain in full, with the rest retrieved from reference TRBV5-1 and TRBJ2-1, is KAGVTQTPRYLIKTRGQQVTLSCSPISGHRSVSWYQQTPGQGLQFLFEYFSETQRNKGNFPGRFSGRQFSNSRSEMNVSTLELGDSALYLCASSFGEGEQFFGPGTRLTVL.

The V call is TRBV27, the J call TRBJ2-1; 8 bases are shared with TRBD2. The CDR3 length is 17 residues. The germline V gene encodes CDR1 MNHEY and CDR2 SMNVEV (reference sequence). V trimming: 3 bases; J trimming: 1 base; junction bases outside the gene matches: 8. This chain's CDR3 is CASSLSGGTISYNEQFF. The CDR3 region has the DNA TGTGCCAGCAGTTTGAGCGGGGGCACAATTTCCTACAATGAGCAGTTCTTC.

The rearrangement joins TRBV10-3 to TRBJ2-5; 8 bases line up with TRBD1. CDR3 length: 17 residues. V was pared by 0 bases and J by 6 bases, with 12 bases of the junction left unmatched. The germline gives CDR1 ENHRY, CDR2 SYGVKD. The CDR3 bases are TGTGCCATCAGTGAGTCGACTCTGGCAGGGGGCGCGAAGACCCAGTACTTC. It codes for CAISESTLAGGAKTQYF.